This T cell receptor beta chain was recovered during a study of T-cell reconstitution after alpha-beta-depleted transplantation in children. The TCRbeta library was prepared with unique molecular identifiers. TCRdb ran MiXCR on the PCR reads and lists one entry per CDR3 protein. The top ten clones hold 5% to 6% of a sample with roughly 220,000 distinct CDR3 sequences, about 8.8% of them seen once. V was clipped by 5 bases and J by 14 bases, with 20 bases between them. The CDR3 totals 13 residues. In this sample, this clonotype turned up many times. The sequencing used PBMCs from the stem cell graft donor, collected from the stem cell graft. The source of this sequence is a human donor who donated a stem cell graft to a child with SCID. J is TRBJ2-3 and V is TRBV12-3 or TRBV12-4; TRBD1 is a possible D gene (6 bases). CDR3 protein: CASSTETGHVRYF. The CDR3 DNA reads TGTGCCAGCAGTACTGAGACAGGCCACGTAAGGTATTTT.